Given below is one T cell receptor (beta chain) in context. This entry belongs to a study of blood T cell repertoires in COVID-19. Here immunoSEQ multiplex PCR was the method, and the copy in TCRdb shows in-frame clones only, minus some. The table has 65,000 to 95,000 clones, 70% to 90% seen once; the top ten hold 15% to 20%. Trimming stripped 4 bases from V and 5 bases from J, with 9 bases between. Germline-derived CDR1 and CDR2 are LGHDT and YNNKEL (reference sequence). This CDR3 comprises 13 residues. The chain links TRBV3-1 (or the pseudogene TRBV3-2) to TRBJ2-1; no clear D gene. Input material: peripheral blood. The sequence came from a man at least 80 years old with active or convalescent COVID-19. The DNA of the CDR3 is TGTGCCAGCAGCCTGAACAGAGACAATGAGCAGTTCTTC. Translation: CASSLNRDNEQFF.